The 19 T cell receptor beta chains below come from one sample, sequenced in a study of T cell clonotyping in hematopoietic cell transplantation. Sequencing was performed with immunoSEQ multiplex PCR; in TCRdb, only in-frame clones are kept and a portion is missing. The profile shows approximately 27,000 clones, 93% of them singletons. The time point here: recipient sample about 28 days before transplant, after cytoreduction. Sequences were derived from peripheral blood mononuclear cells, sampled before stem cell transplant. The receptor set was obtained from a man aged 50-60 years with acute myeloid leukemia. Some clones in this sample may be carry-over from other donors' samples.

The chain employs TRBV5-1 and TRBJ2-7; no clear D. The CDR3 has 12 residues. Germline V CDR1 and CDR2: SGHRS, YFSETQ. The V end was cut by 0 bases, the J end by 3 bases, with 4 bases between. CDR3 bases: TGCGCCAGCAGCTTGGGCGGCTACGAGCAGTACTTC. It translates to CASSLGGYEQYF.

This clone was observed a single time. The V gene is TRBV6-5, the J gene TRBJ1-5, with unresolved D. The CDR3 is 15 residues long. V shed 5 bases and J shed 3 bases, with 14 bases lying between them. CDR1 and CDR2 (germline): MNHEY, SVGAGI. The CDR3 spells CASSKTRHLNQPQHF. CDR3 DNA: TGTGCCAGCAGTAAAACGCGACACCTCAATCAGCCCCAGCATTTT.

CDR3 in amino acids: CAFNFLNAETQYF. The CDR3 DNA reads as TGTGCTTTTAACTTCCTGAACGCGGAGACCCAGTACTTC. The V call is TRBV30, the J call TRBJ2-5; D gene ambiguous. This CDR3 has 13 amino acids. Germline CDR1 and CDR2: GTSNPN and SVGIG (reference sequence).

This clone was seen just once. The chain is built from TRBV10-2 and TRBJ2-5, with D perhaps TRBD2 (6 bases). Trimming removed 3 bases at V and 5 bases at J, with 13 bases between. Germline V gene sequence: CDR1 WSHSY, CDR2 SAAADI. The CDR3 consists of 14 residues. The CDR3 protein is CASSDTEGWETQYF. In DNA, the CDR3 is TGCGCCAGCAGTGATACGGAGGGGTGGGAGACCCAGTACTTC.

The V call is TRBV19, the J call TRBJ2-1; no clear D gene. V was clipped by 2 bases and J by 3 bases, with 11 bases between them. The germline gives CDR1 LNHDA, CDR2 SQIVND (reference sequence). The CDR3 is made up of 15 amino acids. CDR3 bases: TGTGCCAGTAGTATACGGCTAGTAAGCTACAATGAGCAGTTCTTC. Its protein product is CASSIRLVSYNEQFF.

This chain joins TRBV28 and TRBJ2-5; D may correspond to TRBD1 or TRBD2 (5 bases each). CDR1 and CDR2 from the germline V gene are MDHEN and SYDVKM. V shed 1 base and J shed 5 bases, with 11 bases lying between them. The CDR3 is made up of 14 amino acids. The CDR3 spells CASSLSGRQETQYF. The CDR3 nucleotides read TGTGCCAGCAGTTTATCGGGACGGCAGGAGACCCAGTACTTC.

J is TRBJ2-7 and V is TRBV28; TRBD2 matches 8 bases. CDR1 and CDR2 (germline): MDHEN, SYDVKM. After removal of 10 bases from V and 5 bases from J, the junction contained 7 bases not matched to a gene. The CDR3 covers 12 residues. The CDR3 DNA is TGTGCCATCACGGGGGGGGTCCACGAGCAGTACTTC. Its protein product is CAITGGVHEQYF.

The V call is TRBV13, the J call TRBJ1-4; TRBD1 agrees at 8 bases. J gave up 7 bases and V 2 bases, and 6 bases lay outside the gene matches. This CDR3 has 15 amino acids. Germline CDR1 PRHDT, CDR2 FYEKMQ (reference sequence). The CDR3 sequence is CASSLRAGGPEKLFF. CDR3 in DNA: TGTGCCAGCAGCTTACGGGCAGGGGGCCCTGAAAAACTGTTTTTT. Based on the CDR3 plus reference TRBV13 and TRBJ1-4, the full variable domain is AAGVIQSPRHLIKEKRETATLKCYPIPRHDTVYWYQQGPGQDPQFLISFYEKMQSDKGSIPDRFSAQQFSDYHSELNMSSLELGDSALYFCASSLRAGGPEKLFFGSGTQLSVL.

This clone showed up just a few times. The rearrangement links TRBV9 to TRBJ1-2; D remains unclear. The CDR3 extends over 13 amino acids. Germline values: CDR1 SGDLS, CDR2 YYNGEE. V lost 0 bases and J 14 bases, leaving 17 bases between the germline ends. CDR3 residues: CASSVVSGRTLTF. The CDR3 DNA reads as TGTGCCAGCAGCGTAGTTTCCGGAAGAACTTTGACCTTC.

J is TRBJ2-7 and V is TRBV28, with D possibly TRBD2 on 5 matching bases. CDR3 size: 14 residues. Germline-derived CDR1 and CDR2 are MDHEN and SYDVKM. Trimming shortened V by 5 bases and J by 5 bases, and 16 bases separated the two germline ends. CDR3 sequence reads: CASSKHSASNEQYF. In DNA, the CDR3 is TGTGCCAGCAGTAAACATAGCGCGAGTAACGAGCAGTACTTC.

The chain recombines TRBV27 with TRBJ1-4; D is uncertain. Germline V gene data show CDR1 as MNHEY and CDR2 as SMNVEV (reference sequence). This CDR3 contains 15 residues. V was cut by 0 bases and J by 8 bases, with 13 bases left in between. CDR3 sequence: CASSLSRLGNEKLFF. The CDR3 DNA reads TGTGCCAGCAGTTTATCTCGGTTAGGGAACGAAAAACTGTTTTTT.

The rearrangement uses TRBV5-1 and TRBJ1-2; possible D gene TRBD1, 6 bases. Germline assignment: CDR1 SGHRS and CDR2 YFSETQ. The CDR3 extends over 13 amino acids. V lost 7 bases, J lost 6 bases, and 16 bases lay in between. The CDR3, as DNA: TGCGCCAGCTCCACTGGGGGGCTAAATGGCTACACCTTC. Protein product: CASSTGGLNGYTF.

This chain uses TRBV19 with TRBJ1-2; D may be TRBD1 (5 bases). V was shortened by 4 bases and J by 4 bases, with 16 bases between the two germline ends. CDR3 length equals 15 residues. The germline V gene has CDR1 LNHDA and CDR2 SQIVND (reference sequence). The CDR3 bases are TGTGCCAGTAGTACGACAGAGGGCGGCCTCTATGGCTACACCTTC. It translates to CASSTTEGGLYGYTF.

The table lists this clone with a count of one. V and J are TRBV18 and TRBJ1-5, with no clear D. Trimming removed 4 bases from V and 7 bases from J, with 11 bases in between. Germline V CDR1 and CDR2: KGHSH, LQKENI. There are 13 residues in the CDR3. The DNA for the CDR3 is TGTGCCAGCTCACAGGGAGAGAGGCAGCCCCAGCATTTT. It translates to CASSQGERQPQHF.

The chain is built from TRBV11-2 and TRBJ2-1; 8 bases fit TRBD2. V lost 3 bases, J lost 9 bases, and 7 bases stayed unmatched. The CDR3 spans 14 residues. Germline CDR1 and CDR2: SGHAT and FQNNGV. The CDR3 DNA reads TGTGCCAGCAGCTTCCTTAGCGGGACCCTTGAGCAGTTCTTC. Residues: CASSFLSGTLEQFF.

This chain connects TRBV6-1 to TRBJ1-2, with a tentative D call TRBD1 (6 bases). Between the trimmed V and J ends, which lost 3 bases and 4 bases, there was a span of 15 bases. The V gene's germline CDR1 is MNHNS and CDR2 SASEGT. This CDR3 region has 15 residues. Here the CDR3 reads CASSEGAGWPYGYTF. The DNA of the CDR3 is TGTGCCAGCAGTGAGGGGGCAGGTTGGCCCTATGGCTACACCTTC.

This clone was picked up one time. V and J are TRBV14 and TRBJ2-5; the D is unclear. The CDR3 consists of 13 residues. CDR1 is SGHDN, CDR2 FVKESK, per germline. With 6 bases removed from V and 4 bases from J, the gap between germline ends came to 12 bases. DNA for the CDR3: TGTGCCAGCAGACCATTAGACCGAGAGACCCAGTACTTC. Translated, it gives CASRPLDRETQYF. Supplemented by reference TRBV14 and TRBJ2-5, the full variable domain reads EAGVTQFPSHSVIEKGQTVTLRCDPISGHDNLYWYRRVMGKEIKFLLHFVKESKQDESGMPNNRFLAERTGGTYSTLKVQPAELEDSGVYFCASRPLDRETQYFGPGTRLLVL.

The chain carries TRBV7-6 and TRBJ2-7, with D perhaps TRBD1 (6 bases). This CDR3 has 14 residues. The V end was cut by 4 bases, the J end by 2 bases, with 12 bases between. Germline V CDR1 and CDR2: SGHVS, FNYEAQ. CDR3 loop: CASSSGQKTYEQYF. The CDR3 region has the DNA TGTGCCAGCAGCTCGGGACAAAAAACCTACGAGCAGTACTTC.

V and J are TRBV4-2 and TRBJ2-3; 10 bases are shared with TRBD2. From germline, CDR1 is LGHNA and CDR2 YNFKEQ. The CDR3 totals 19 residues. With V trimmed by 2 bases and J by 1 base, 12 bases remained unmatched. CDR3: CASSQRPSGGQRGTDTQYF. The CDR3 bases are TGTGCCAGCAGCCAAAGACCTAGCGGGGGTCAAAGAGGCACAGATACGCAGTATTTT.